The 29 T cell receptor beta chains reported below all come from one sample, sequenced in a study of blood T cell repertoires in COVID-19. The protocol was immunoSEQ multiplex PCR, while the TCRdb copy is restricted to in-frame clones and leaves out a portion. The sample yields 150,000 to 200,000 clones, about 88% seen once. The material sequenced was peripheral blood. These receptors were taken from a man aged 18 to 29 who had recovered from COVID-19.

The chain combines TRBV2 with TRBJ2-5; TRBD1 matches 7 bases. This CDR3 contains 13 residues. Germline trimming cut 4 bases from V and 4 bases from J; bases unmatched to any gene: 3. Germline-derived CDR1 and CDR2 are SNHLY and FYNNEI. The CDR3 here is CASSGGTAETQYF. For the CDR3, the DNA is TGTGCCAGCAGTGGGGGGACAGCAGAGACCCAGTACTTC.

V is TRBV7-8 and J is TRBJ2-3; a possible D gene is TRBD2 (6 bases). Deletions cut 5 bases from V and 2 bases from J, with 14 bases between. CDR3 length: 15 amino acids. The germline V gene has CDR1 SGHVS and CDR2 FQNEAQ. In DNA form, the CDR3 reads TGTGCCAGCAGCCCGGCAGGCGGGATCACAGATACGCAGTATTTT. Its protein product is CASSPAGGITDTQYF.

The J gene is TRBJ1-1, the V gene TRBV27, with D possibly TRBD1 on 6 matching bases. The CDR3 runs 15 residues. V was pared by 6 bases and J by 1 base, with 15 bases between. The germline CDR1 and CDR2 sequences are MNHEY and SMNVEV (reference sequence). The CDR3 bases are TGTGCCAGCAGCTCGGCCGGGACACCGAACACTGAAGCTTTCTTT. As protein: CASSSAGTPNTEAFF.

This chain connects TRBV7-9 to TRBJ1-4; no reliable D call. Germline CDR1 SEHNR, CDR2 FQNEAQ (reference sequence). The CDR3 consists of 12 residues. Trimming removed 8 bases at V and 3 bases at J, with 7 bases between. The CDR3 coding sequence is TGTGCCAGCGACGGGTCTAATGAAAAACTGTTTTTT. Amino acids: CASDGSNEKLFF.

The chain employs TRBV7-2 and TRBJ2-5; D is unclear. The CDR3 sequence is 14 residues long. The ends were cut back, 5 bases at V and 5 bases at J, with 15 bases in the middle. Germline V gene data show CDR1 as SGHTA and CDR2 as FQGNSA. The CDR3 DNA is TGTGCCAGCAGCCCCCTGAGCCGGCGGGAGACCCAGTACTTC. Its protein is CASSPLSRRETQYF.

This clone was found a few times. The J gene is TRBJ1-2, the V gene TRBV7-2; 8 bases align to TRBD1. This CDR3 spans 14 amino acids. Germline V gene data show CDR1 as SGHTA and CDR2 as FQGNSA. With V trimmed by 3 bases and J by 6 bases, 6 bases remained unmatched. The chain's CDR3 is CASSLATGAHGYTF. The CDR3 DNA sequence: TGTGCCAGCAGCTTGGCGACAGGGGCGCATGGCTACACCTTC.

The chain uses TRBV6-2 or TRBV6-3 and TRBJ2-1; D is uncertain. The CDR3 is 14 amino acids. The germline CDR1 and CDR2 sequences are MNHEY and SVGEGT. V was shortened by 0 bases and J by 6 bases, with 9 bases between the two germline ends. The CDR3 nucleotides are TGTGCCAGCAGTTACTCTCGCGGAACCAATGAGCAGTTCTTC. Encoded protein: CASSYSRGTNEQFF.

The CDR3 sequence is CASRAYGYTF. DNA for the CDR3: TGTGCCAGTAGGGCCTATGGCTACACCTTC. The rearrangement links TRBV19 to TRBJ1-2; no reliable D call. The V end was cut by 6 bases, the J end by 4 bases, with 3 bases between. Germline-derived CDR1 and CDR2 are LNHDA and SQIVND (reference sequence). The CDR3 loop spans 10 amino acids.

V gene TRBV28 combines with J gene TRBJ2-5; 8 bases are shared with TRBD2. CDR1 and CDR2 (germline): MDHEN, SYDVKM. Trimming cost V 5 bases and J 5 bases; bases outside gene matches: 4. CDR3 length: 13 amino acids. The CDR3 is CASSRAGVETQYF. The CDR3, as DNA: TGTGCCAGCAGTAGAGCGGGAGTGGAGACCCAGTACTTC.

This clone was seen a handful of times. J is TRBJ1-2 and V is TRBV4-3; 7 bases agree with TRBD1. CDR1 and CDR2 from the germline V gene are LGHNA and YSLEER. V shed 4 bases, J shed 6 bases, and the junction held 8 bases outside the gene matches. The CDR3 extends over 14 amino acids. The CDR3 sequence is CASSLVQGNNGYTF. The CDR3 DNA reads as TGCGCCAGCAGCCTAGTACAGGGGAATAATGGCTACACCTTC.

This clone was observed a single time. V usage is TRBV19 and J usage is TRBJ2-5; maybe TRBD1 (5 bases). The germline CDR1 and CDR2 sequences are LNHDA and SQIVND (reference sequence). V was cut by 5 bases and J by 2 bases, with 12 bases left in between. The length of the CDR3 is 14 residues. CDR3 region: CASSSDIRQETQYF. In nucleotides, the CDR3 is TGTGCCAGTAGTTCGGACATAAGGCAAGAGACCCAGTACTTC.

The chain carries TRBV30 and TRBJ1-1, with 7 bases lining up with TRBD1. J was trimmed by 7 bases and V by 3 bases; bases with no gene match: 5. The CDR3 has 12 amino acids. Germline CDR1 is GTSNPN and CDR2 is SVGIG (reference sequence). DNA of the CDR3: TGTGCCTGGAGCGATAGACAGGGTGAAGCTTTCTTT. It codes for CAWSDRQGEAFF.

A single count supports this clone. This chain links TRBV2 with TRBJ2-1, with TRBD1 matching 7 bases. CDR3 size: 16 residues. Germline V gene lookup returns CDR1 SNHLY and CDR2 FYNNEI. Losses at the gene ends were 7 bases for V and 6 bases for J; bases not matched to a gene: 15. This chain's CDR3 is CASIEPKGQTLNEQFF. The CDR3 coding sequence is TGTGCCAGCATTGAGCCGAAGGGACAGACCCTCAATGAGCAGTTCTTC.

The J gene is TRBJ2-7, the V gene TRBV7-9; 9 bases map to TRBD1. The V gene end was trimmed by 5 bases and the J gene end by 1 base; junction bases not matched to a gene: 12. Per the germline V gene, CDR1 is SEHNR and CDR2 is FQNEAQ (reference sequence). The CDR3 contains 17 residues. The CDR3 nucleotides are TGTGCCAGCAGCCCCCTCGAGGGGACAGGGATGTCCTACGAGCAGTACTTC. Amino acids: CASSPLEGTGMSYEQYF.

This chain uses TRBV9 with TRBJ1-1; 9 bases match TRBD1. The CDR3 has 13 residues. The ends lost 2 bases at V and 6 bases at J; junction bases unmatched: 2. Germline loops: CDR1 SGDLS, CDR2 YYNGEE. CDR3 in amino acids: CASSVGQGPEAFF. As DNA, the CDR3 is TGTGCCAGCAGCGTGGGACAGGGACCTGAAGCTTTCTTT.

V gene TRBV6-6 combines with J gene TRBJ2-1; TRBD1 is a possible D gene (7 bases). Between the trimmed V and J ends, which lost 0 bases and 10 bases, there was a span of 19 bases. The CDR3 contains 16 residues. Germline V gene sequence: CDR1 MNHNY, CDR2 SVGAGI (reference sequence). CDR3 sequence reads: CASSYSNYPGGREQFF. Here the CDR3 DNA reads TGTGCCAGCAGTTACTCGAATTATCCAGGGGGGAGGGAGCAGTTCTTC.

V gene TRBV3-1 (or the pseudogene TRBV3-2) combines with J gene TRBJ1-6; D not resolved. There are 13 residues in the CDR3. Germline V gene lookup returns CDR1 LGHDT and CDR2 YNNKEL (reference sequence). V was trimmed by 7 bases and J by 9 bases, leaving 13 bases between them. The CDR3 spells CASTPRPGSPLHF. As DNA, the CDR3 is TGTGCCAGCACCCCAAGACCAGGTTCACCCCTCCACTTT.

The CDR3 nucleotides are TGCGCCAGCAGCTTAGGACAGGGGTCCTACGAGCAGTACTTC. Encoded protein: CASSLGQGSYEQYF. This chain connects TRBV5-1 to TRBJ2-7; 9 nucleotides match TRBD1. The V and J ends lost 2 bases and 1 base, in that order; junction bases with no gene match: 1. Germline-derived CDR1 and CDR2 are SGHRS and YFSETQ. The CDR3 runs to 14 residues.

The V and J genes are TRBV24-1 and TRBJ1-5; D is unclear. Germline CDR1 and CDR2: KGHDR and SFDVKD. This CDR3 contains 15 residues. V was cut by 2 bases and J by 3 bases, with 10 bases left in between. In DNA, the CDR3 is TGTGCCACCAGTGATTCTCAGGTCTCCAATCAGCCCCAGCATTTT. Translated: CATSDSQVSNQPQHF.

V usage is TRBV5-1 and J usage is TRBJ2-2; 9 nucleotides agree with TRBD2. Germline trimming cut 4 bases from V and 4 bases from J; bases unmatched to any gene: 2. This CDR3 has 14 amino acids. CDR1 is SGHRS, CDR2 YFSETQ, per germline. CDR3 region: CASSPREGTGELFF. The CDR3 coding sequence is TGCGCCAGCAGCCCGCGGGAGGGCACCGGGGAGCTGTTTTTT.

This sequence joins TRBV19 and TRBJ2-5; a weak D match, TRBD2 (7 bases). In germline, CDR1 is LNHDA, CDR2 SQIVND (reference sequence). Trimming removed 3 bases from V and 5 bases from J, with 16 bases in between. The CDR3 loop spans 15 amino acids. The CDR3 DNA reads as TGTGCCAGTAGTATGGGAGGGGGATCGGGCGAGACCCAGTACTTC. This sequence encodes CASSMGGGSGETQYF. Supplemented by reference TRBV19 and TRBJ2-5, the full variable domain reads DGGITQSPKYLFRKEGQNVTLSCEQNLNHDAMYWYRQDPGQGLRLIYYSQIVNDFQKGDIAEGYSVSREKKESFPLTVTSAQKNPTAFYLCASSMGGGSGETQYFGPGTRLLVL.

The chain joins TRBV6-5 to TRBJ2-1; D is ambiguous. The CDR3 covers 15 residues. Germline V lookup: CDR1 MNHEY, CDR2 SVGAGI. V was clipped by 0 bases and J by 10 bases, with 16 bases between them. In nucleotides, the CDR3 is TGTGCCAGCAGTTACTCGAAAGGCTTGGAGTTGGAGCAGTTCTTC. It specifies CASSYSKGLELEQFF.

V and J are TRBV5-6 and TRBJ1-1; weak D call: TRBD1 (6 bases). The V gene's germline CDR1 is SGHDT and CDR2 YYEEEE. Between the trimmed V and J ends, which lost 0 bases and 2 bases, there was a span of 11 bases. The CDR3 totals 15 residues. CDR3 in DNA: TGTGCCAGCAGCTTGGTGGGCAGGGGAAACACTGAAGCTTTCTTT. Amino acids: CASSLVGRGNTEAFF.

This chain links TRBV19 with TRBJ1-5; the D gene is possibly TRBD1 (6 bases). Germline V gene sequence: CDR1 LNHDA, CDR2 SQIVND (reference sequence). The CDR3 consists of 16 residues. Trimming removed 7 bases from V and 5 bases from J, with 21 bases in between. Here the CDR3 reads CASTPFAGQTDQPQHF. Written as DNA, the CDR3 is TGTGCCAGTACCCCCTTCGCCGGACAGACAGATCAGCCCCAGCATTTT.

V gene TRBV5-1 combines with J gene TRBJ2-7; TRBD1 matches at 8 bases. CDR3 length: 14 amino acids. Germline assignment: CDR1 SGHRS and CDR2 YFSETQ. J was trimmed by 6 bases and V by 3 bases; bases with no gene match: 8. The CDR3 spells CASSWTGTIAEQYF. In DNA, the CDR3 is TGCGCCAGCAGCTGGACAGGGACAATAGCCGAGCAGTACTTC.

The rearrangement joins TRBV28 to TRBJ2-7; D is perhaps TRBD1 (7 bases). From germline, CDR1 is MDHEN and CDR2 SYDVKM. The CDR3 length is 17 residues. The V gene lost 6 bases and the J gene lost 0 bases, with 21 bases spanning the gap. Here the CDR3 reads CASRIFRRDRGSYEQYF. The CDR3 DNA sequence: TGTGCCAGCAGAATATTTCGGCGGGACAGAGGCTCCTACGAGCAGTACTTC.

This sequence joins TRBV7-2 and TRBJ2-1; 8 nucleotides match TRBD2. There are 14 residues in the CDR3. After removal of 6 bases from V and 6 bases from J, the junction contained 7 bases not matched to a gene. The germline V gene encodes CDR1 SGHTA and CDR2 FQGNSA. The CDR3 DNA is TGTGCCAGCAGAGAGGCGGGAGGAAGCAATGAGCAGTTCTTC. Translated: CASREAGGSNEQFF.

The gene calls are TRBV25-1 and TRBJ1-1; D is ambiguous. V gave up 2 bases and J gave up 4 bases, with 11 bases separating them. The CDR3 totals 14 residues. Germline CDR1 reads MGHDK; CDR2 reads SYGVNS. The CDR3 reads CASSERIPGTEAFF. The CDR3 nucleotides are TGTGCCAGCAGTGAACGAATCCCGGGCACTGAAGCTTTCTTT. The variable domain in full, with the rest retrieved from reference TRBV25-1 and TRBJ1-1, is EADIYQTPRYLVIGTGKKITLECSQTMGHDKMYWYQQDPGMELHLIHYSYGVNSTEKGDLSSESTVSRIRTEHFPLTLESARPSHTSQYLCASSERIPGTEAFFGQGTRLTVV.

This clone was seen only a few times. V is TRBV6-5 and J is TRBJ2-7, with D tentatively TRBD1 (6 bases). In germline, CDR1 is MNHEY, CDR2 SVGAGI. Trimming took off 6 bases at V and 3 bases at J, with 15 bases between the two ends. CDR3 size: 14 residues. The DNA for the CDR3 is TGTGCCAGCAGCCGTCAGGGGTATGGCTACGAGCAGTACTTC. It yields the protein CASSRQGYGYEQYF.